The present TCR beta chain was sequenced within a study of shared clonotypes between healthy human individuals. Background on the study: The donor pool was made up of a couple of women and a few men aged 18 to 49. Whole-study results and caveats: Among the subsets, naive ones generally showed larger estimated richness than memory ones. It was the non-shared clonotypes that had lower generation probabilities than clonotypes shared by all four donors.

The table lists this clone with a count of one. Its specificity is not known. Per sorted-subset replicate PCR, input was 150 to 250 ng DNA, representing 30,000 or so T cell genomes. Measured with immunoSEQ multiplex PCR; TCRdb has only the in-frame clones, and not every one. Of about 1.5 million clones detected, approximately 98% appear once; the ten largest clones hold about 0.45%. Germline V gene data show CDR1 as LGHNT and CDR2 as FRNRAP. Trimming pared 6 bases from V and 2 bases from J, leaving 19 bases between. This CDR3 contains 16 residues. The origin of this receptor is a man aged 25-45 years in good health. This chain connects TRBV12-5 to TRBJ1-2, with a weak D call TRBD1 (6 bases). Sequencing was carried out using naive CD4+ T cells sorted from blood. The subset denotes: CD45RA+ positively selected. The DNA of the CDR3 is TGTGCTAGTGGGACAGGTTACCCTCAGTTCAACTATGGCTACACCTTC. It encodes CASGTGYPQFNYGYTF.